The clone carrying this T cell receptor (beta chain) was counted only a few times. This sample was included in a study of identical twins. The CDR3 is 16 residues long. Germline CDR1 and CDR2: SGHRS and YFSETQ. V lost 0 bases and J 0 bases, leaving 10 bases between the germline ends. A template switching step contributed a universal primer site, while unique molecular identifiers were present in the cDNA. MiXCR, applied by TCRdb to the 5' RACE reads, yields one record per CDR3 protein. Of around 960,000 distinct CDR3 sequences in the sample, approximately 13% were seen once. This same sample was also part of a study on yellow fever vaccine responses in identical twins.

This receptor was identified in a woman aged 18-30 years in good health. The chain couples TRBV5-1 to TRBJ2-1; D is ambiguous. Sequenced input: PBMCs. Here the CDR3 reads CASSLERPSSYNEQFF. CDR3 coding DNA: TGCGCCAGCAGCTTGGAGCGCCCGAGCTCCTACAATGAGCAGTTCTTC.